Below are 19 T cell receptor beta chains sequenced from a single sample in a study of blood T cell repertoires in COVID-19. Repertoires were generated with immunoSEQ multiplex PCR, while TCRdb's copy carries only in-frame clones and drops some. The table has 250,000 to 300,000 clones, 89% seen once. The sequenced material came from PBMCs or T cells enriched from blood (not recorded which). The receptors shown here come from a woman between 40 and 55 years old who had recovered from COVID-19.

V gene TRBV21-1 combines with J gene TRBJ1-2; TRBD1 was called by the table and not checked on the DNA. TRBV21-1 is described as a pseudogene. CDR3 length: 15 amino acids. The CDR3 region has the DNA TGTGCCAGCAGCAAAGTATCAGGGATTAACTATGGCTACACCTTC. Amino acid sequence: CASSKVSGINYGYTF.

The chain combines TRBV7-2 with TRBJ2-3, with 9 bases matching TRBD2. Germline V lookup: CDR1 SGHTA, CDR2 FQGNSA. The CDR3 covers 17 residues. The ends lost 1 base at V and 4 bases at J; junction bases unmatched: 9. The CDR3 bases are TGTGCCAGCAGCTTAGAGGCGGGCGGGAGGGGTCCAGATACGCAGTATTTT. Translated, it gives CASSLEAGGRGPDTQYF.

The gene calls are TRBV19 and TRBJ1-1; TRBD1 might be the D (5 bases). V lost 2 bases and J lost 1, with 11 bases in between. Germline CDR1 LNHDA, CDR2 SQIVND (reference sequence). This CDR3 comprises 15 residues. The CDR3 DNA follows: TGTGCCAGTAGTATATCAGGGTTTCAGAACACTGAAGCTTTCTTT. Its protein is CASSISGFQNTEAFF.

This clone turned up a few times. The chain couples TRBV30 to TRBJ2-3, with D perhaps TRBD2 (6 bases). CDR3 length: 14 residues. V was shortened by 0 bases and J by 6 bases, with 13 bases between the two germline ends. CDR1 is GTSNPN and CDR2 is SVGIG in the germline V gene (reference sequence). The CDR3: CAWSVGGDLDTQYF. CDR3 DNA sequence: TGTGCCTGGAGTGTCGGCGGGGATCTGGATACGCAGTATTTT. The variable domain in full, completed from reference TRBV30 and TRBJ2-3, reads SQTIHQWPATLVQPVGSPLSLECTVEGTSNPNLYWYRQAAGRGLQLLFYSVGIGQISSEVPQNLSASRPQDRQFILSSKKLLLSDSGFYLCAWSVGGDLDTQYFGPGTRLTVL.

This clone was counted once. The CDR3 reads CASSRVSGTGGYNEQFF. As DNA, the CDR3 is TGTGCCAGCAGCCGCGTTTCCGGGACAGGGGGCTACAATGAGCAGTTCTTC. The rearrangement links TRBV7-6 to TRBJ2-1, with 11 bases matching TRBD1. The CDR3 has 17 residues. CDR1 and CDR2 from the germline V gene are SGHVS and FNYEAQ. Germline trimming cut 5 bases from V and 3 bases from J; bases unmatched to any gene: 9.

The chain couples TRBV5-1 to TRBJ1-5, with 7 bases identical to TRBD1. The CDR3 is 14 residues long. Germline V gives CDR1 SGHRS, CDR2 YFSETQ. The V gene end was trimmed by 4 bases and the J gene end by 5 bases; junction bases not matched to a gene: 6. CDR3 amino acids: CASSVTGFDQPQHF. The CDR3 DNA reads TGCGCCAGCAGCGTGACAGGGTTTGATCAGCCCCAGCATTTT.

This clone has a single count. The chain couples TRBV2 to TRBJ2-1, with 11 bases that match TRBD2. Per the germline V gene, CDR1 is SNHLY and CDR2 is FYNNEI. The CDR3 consists of 15 residues. Unmatched junction bases numbered 8, after V lost 6 bases and J lost 7 bases. CDR3 in DNA: TGTGCCAGCAGCGCAACTAGCGGGAGAAGTAATGAGCAGTTCTTC. As protein: CASSATSGRSNEQFF.

The rearrangement links TRBV25-1 to TRBJ2-7; possible D gene TRBD2, 6 bases. Germline assignment: CDR1 MGHDK and CDR2 SYGVNS. Trimming pared 2 bases from V and 0 bases from J, leaving 11 bases between. The CDR3 loop spans 15 amino acids. CDR3 bases: TGTGCCAGCAGTGAAGGGGGGTTGGGCTCCTACGAGCAGTACTTC. This sequence encodes CASSEGGLGSYEQYF.

The V call is TRBV6-2 or TRBV6-3, the J call TRBJ2-7; a weak D match, TRBD2 (5 bases). CDR1 and CDR2 from the germline V gene are MNHEY and SVGEGT. The V and J ends lost 3 bases and 3 bases respectively, with 12 bases between them. This CDR3 spans 14 amino acids. The CDR3 DNA sequence: TGTGCCAGCAGTTATTTTCCTGGACTCTACGAGCAGTACTTC. Its translation: CASSYFPGLYEQYF.

The chain has TRBV18 and TRBJ1-3, with D possibly being TRBD1 (5 bases). This CDR3 has 13 residues. The V end lost 5 bases, the J end lost 0 bases, and 5 bases lay between the germline ends. CDR1 and CDR2 (germline): KGHSH, LQKENI. CDR3 sequence (DNA): TGTGCCAGCTCAGACAGCTCTGGAAACACCATATATTTT. Amino acids: CASSDSSGNTIYF.

V gene TRBV19 combines with J gene TRBJ2-1; 13 bases align to TRBD2. The germline V gene has CDR1 LNHDA and CDR2 SQIVND (reference sequence). This CDR3 has 16 amino acids. The V gene end was trimmed by 5 bases and the J gene end by 6 bases; junction bases not matched to a gene: 7. The chain's CDR3 is CASSPWTSGRGNEQFF. The CDR3, as DNA: TGTGCCAGTAGTCCCTGGACTAGCGGGAGAGGCAATGAGCAGTTCTTC.

The chain has TRBV7-2 and TRBJ2-2; the match to TRBD2 covers 7 bases. After removal of 4 bases from V and 6 bases from J, the junction contained 8 bases not matched to a gene. There are 15 residues in the CDR3. The germline gives CDR1 SGHTA, CDR2 FQGNSA. The CDR3, as DNA: TGTGCCAGCAGCTGGGAGGGAGTAATCGCCGGGGAGCTGTTTTTT. Its protein is CASSWEGVIAGELFF. The variable domain in full, with the rest retrieved from reference TRBV7-2 and TRBJ2-2, is GAGVSQSPSNKVTEKGKDVELRCDPISGHTALYWYRQSLGQGLEFLIYFQGNSAPDKSGLPSDRFSAERTGGSVSTLTIQRTQQEDSAVYLCASSWEGVIAGELFFGEGSRLTVL.

V gene TRBV5-1 combines with J gene TRBJ2-7, with D maybe TRBD1 (7 bases). This CDR3 has 15 residues. The V end lost 5 bases, the J end lost 6 bases, and 21 bases lay between the germline ends. Germline V gives CDR1 SGHRS, CDR2 YFSETQ. This chain's CDR3 is CASSQGGAGAGEQYF. The DNA of the CDR3 is TGCGCCAGCAGTCAGGGGGGAGCAGGAGCGGGCGAGCAGTACTTC.

This clone was detected once. V is TRBV20-1 and J is TRBJ1-5; tentative D call: TRBD1 (5 bases). Germline V gene data show CDR1 as DFQATT and CDR2 as SNEGSKA (reference sequence). V was clipped by 3 bases and J by 8 bases, with 17 bases between them. The CDR3 has 14 amino acids. The CDR3 coding sequence is TGCAGTGCTAGTCTGGGACTGGGAGAGGAGCCCCAGCATTTT. Its translation is CSASLGLGEEPQHF.

The rearrangement links TRBV30 to TRBJ2-3; D is possibly TRBD1 (6 bases). This CDR3 has 13 amino acids. V was trimmed by 2 bases and J by 5 bases, leaving 11 bases between them. CDR1 GTSNPN and CDR2 SVGIG come from the germline V gene (reference sequence). CDR3 DNA: TGTGCCTGGAGTCAGGGGATTATAGATACGCAGTATTTT. Translation: CAWSQGIIDTQYF.

The J gene is TRBJ1-2, the V gene TRBV12-3 or TRBV12-4, with D hard to call. V dropped 6 bases and J dropped 2 bases, with 7 bases sitting between them. The CDR3 runs 12 residues. The CDR3 bases are TGTGCCAGCAGCCAGAGGAACTATGGCTACACCTTC. It codes for CASSQRNYGYTF.

A single count supports this clone. The genes are TRBV28 and TRBJ1-3, with 7 nucleotides matching TRBD1. J gave up 0 bases and V 9 bases, and 5 bases lay outside the gene matches. The CDR3 is 14 amino acids. Germline V gene lookup returns CDR1 MDHEN and CDR2 SYDVKM. The CDR3 loop is CASKTGSSGNTIYF. Here the CDR3 DNA reads TGTGCCAGTAAGACAGGGAGCTCTGGAAACACCATATATTTT. Combining the CDR3 with reference TRBV28 and TRBJ1-3 gives the whole variable domain DVKVTQSSRYLVKRTGEKVFLECVQDMDHENMFWYRQDPGLGLRLIYFSYDVKMKEKGDIPEGYSVSREKKERFSLILESASTNQTSMYLCASKTGSSGNTIYFGEGSWLTVV.

This clone has just one count. The gene calls are TRBV5-5 and TRBJ1-2; D is possibly TRBD1 (5 bases). The CDR3 has 15 amino acids. V was shortened by 0 bases and J by 1 base, with 10 bases between the two germline ends. CDR1 SGHKS and CDR2 YYEKEE come from the germline V gene (reference sequence). The CDR3 sequence is CASSLGPGDNYGYTF. The CDR3 bases are TGTGCCAGCAGCTTGGGACCGGGGGATAACTATGGCTACACCTTC. Combining the CDR3 with reference TRBV5-5 and TRBJ1-2 gives the whole variable domain DAGVTQSPTHLIKTRGQQVTLRCSPISGHKSVSWYQQVLGQGPQFIFQYYEKEERGRGNFPDRFSARQFPNYSSELNVNALLLGDSALYLCASSLGPGDNYGYTFGSGTRLTVV.

This clone was seen once. The rearrangement joins TRBV7-2 to TRBJ2-7; possibly TRBD2 for D (5 bases). V lost 0 bases, J lost 2 bases, and 20 bases lay in between. Germline CDR1 and CDR2: SGHTA and FQGNSA. The CDR3 spans 18 residues. In DNA form, the CDR3 reads TGTGCCAGCAGCTTAGCGGCGGGTACCGCGTCGACCCCCTACGAGCAGTACTTC. Translating gives CASSLAAGTASTPYEQYF.